This section outlines one T cell receptor beta chain sequence together with its context. These data come from a study of blood T cell repertoires in COVID-19. Background on the study: Some COVID-19 samples were acute and others convalescent; all came from the United States, Italy and Spain.

CDR1 is SGHTA, CDR2 FQGNSA, per germline. The CDR3 runs to 19 residues. With 5 bases clipped from V and 5 bases from J, the junction kept 17 bases outside the gene matches. Method: immunoSEQ multiplex PCR; TCRdb's copy keeps in-frame clones and lacks some. The table includes approximately 130,000 clones, approximately 83% detected once. The sample was peripheral blood. The rearrangement joins TRBV7-2 to TRBJ2-5, with 13 bases aligning to TRBD2. The clonotype was recovered from a woman aged 45-65 years who had recovered from COVID-19. CDR3 bases: TGTGCCAGCAGCCCCTGGAGCACTAGCGGGAGGGCCTCGTGGGAGACCCAGTACTTC. Translated: CASSPWSTSGRASWETQYF.